This TCR beta chain was obtained from a study of T cells after yellow fever vaccination. Study in general: The authors prepared low-cell-number fractions using SMART-Seq v4 Ultra Low Input.

Synthesis of TCR cDNA relied on 5'RACE template switching, which attached a universal primer site and UMIs. In TCRdb, the 5' RACE reads were re-called with MiXCR into one record per CDR3 protein. The data show some 500,000 distinct CDR3 sequences, less than 15% seen once. About this clonotype: The antigen is undetermined.

V gave up 6 bases and J gave up 3 bases; unmatched junction bases: 14. Germline loops: CDR1 MNHEY, CDR2 SVGEGT. The CDR3 is 18 amino acids. General observations from the study: FACS-sorted repertoires might harbor abundant contaminating clonotypes from the bulk population. A small proportion of clonotypes was detected in both the CD4 and CD8 compartments.

The sample in question was PBMCs, obtained on the day of the yellow fever booster vaccination. This chain joins TRBV6-2 or TRBV6-3 and TRBJ2-2; 9 bases line up with TRBD1. The TCR comes from a man aged 30 to 45 who received the YFV17D yellow fever vaccine. This chain's CDR3 is CASSPGQGPARDTGELFF. CDR3 in DNA: TGTGCCAGCAGCCCCGGACAGGGGCCGGCCCGCGACACCGGGGAGCTGTTTTTT.